This TCR beta chain was captured in a study of regulatory dendritic cells for organ transplantation. As to this clone: The antigen remains undetermined.

From germline, CDR1 is SGHNT and CDR2 YYREEE (reference sequence). Trimming shortened V by 4 bases and J by 6 bases, and 16 bases separated the two germline ends. CDR3 length: 14 residues. Method: immunoSEQ multiplex PCR; TCRdb's copy keeps in-frame clones and lacks some. Of roughly 30,000 clones in the sample, roughly 85% were seen once. Study results and limitations: Regulatory dendritic cells appeared to expand memory CD8+ clones less than mature ones. Alloreactive memory CD8+ T cell pools varied considerably between individuals.

The chain links TRBV5-4 to TRBJ1-1; D not certain. Input material: naive CD8+ T cells from blood. Subset given: CD45RA+ naive T cells. The TCR originated in a human donor in good health. The CDR3 sequence is CASSPDSGKAEAFF. For the CDR3, the DNA is TGTGCCAGCAGCCCGGATTCGGGGAAGGCTGAAGCTTTCTTT.